A single TCR beta chain is shown here with its context. Antigen: not known. Both 60 Vbeta primers and 13 Jbeta primers went into the PCR. Using immunoSEQ multiplex PCR, the repertoire was profiled, and TCRdb retains in-frame clones only, with some absent. The sample holds fewer than 100,000 clones. The source of the sample is a study of cytomegalovirus exposure and HLA in healthy donors. Germline assignment: CDR1 SEHNR and CDR2 FQNEAQ (reference sequence). V was shortened by 0 bases and J by 5 bases, with 10 bases between the two germline ends. This CDR3 is built from 14 residues. The study, taken as a whole, reports: Likely technical artifact: a cluster of highly shared sequence variants. In a later analysis, several top co-occurrence clusters appeared linked to parvovirus B19, influenza, CMV and Epstein-Barr virus. Some segments of the V type, notably TRBV6-2 and TRBV6-3, were excluded as indistinguishable.

V is TRBV7-9 and J is TRBJ2-5, with D perhaps TRBD1 (5 bases). The receptor was derived from a woman aged 55-70 years in good health and CMV-seronegative. The sample consisted of PBMCs. CDR3 nucleotides: TGTGCCAGCAGCTTAGCGGGGCCTGGGGAGACCCAGTACTTC. This codes for CASSLAGPGETQYF. Combining the CDR3 with reference TRBV7-9 and TRBJ2-5 gives the whole variable domain DTGVSQNPRHKITKRGQNVTFRCDPISEHNRLYWYRQTLGQGPEFLTYFQNEAQLEKSRLLSDRFSAERPKGSFSTLEIQRTEQGDSAMYLCASSLAGPGETQYFGPGTRLLVL.